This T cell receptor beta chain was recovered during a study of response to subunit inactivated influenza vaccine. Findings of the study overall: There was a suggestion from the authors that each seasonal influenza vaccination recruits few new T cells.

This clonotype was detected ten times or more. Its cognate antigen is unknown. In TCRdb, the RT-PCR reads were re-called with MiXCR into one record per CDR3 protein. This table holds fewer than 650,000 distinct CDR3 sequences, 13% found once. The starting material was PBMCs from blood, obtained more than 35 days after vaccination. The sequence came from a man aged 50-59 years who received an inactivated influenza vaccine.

The CDR3 nucleotides are TGTGCCACCAGGTCTGTAGCCAGAAACTCGGAAGCTTTCTTT. The encoded protein is CATRSVARNSEAFF. V and J are TRBV15 and TRBJ1-1; D unresolved. This CDR3 region has 14 residues. Germline CDR1 is LNHNV and CDR2 is YYDKDF (reference sequence). Trimming stripped 6 bases from V and 8 bases from J, with 19 bases between.